This T cell receptor beta chain was recovered during a study of blood T cell repertoires in COVID-19. The table came from immunoSEQ multiplex PCR; TCRdb's copy has only in-frame clones and leaves some out. The sample consists of more than 140,000 clones, around four fifths of them appearing once. CDR1 SGHDT and CDR2 YYEEEE come from the germline V gene. Germline trimming cut 3 bases from V and 1 base from J; bases unmatched to any gene: 5. This CDR3 has 18 amino acids. The sample consisted of peripheral blood. The sequence was obtained from a human donor in a cohort sampled during active COVID-19. The chain combines TRBV5-6 with TRBJ2-2, with TRBD2 matching 14 bases. This chain's CDR3 is CASSWGLAGAQNTGELFF. CDR3 sequence (DNA): TGTGCCAGCAGCTGGGGACTAGCGGGAGCCCAGAACACCGGGGAGCTGTTTTTT.